Listed below are T cell receptor beta chains from one sample, sequenced in a study of relationships among human T cell subsets. TCRdb processed the multiplex PCR reads anew with MiXCR; each CDR3 protein has one entry. This table has about 14,000 distinct CDR3 sequences, about 60% appearing once. The sample comprised Tregs sorted from blood. Receptors were obtained from a man in his forties or fifties in good health. The CDR3 runs from the conserved cysteine through the conserved F or W. D genes are given only for firm matches. Clone size is given for some rows only: seen once, a few or many times, or a class if the clone is expanded.

j_call v_call d_call clone_size cdr3_aa cdr3_nt
TRBJ2-1 TRBV20-1 NA NA CSARDPGSNNEQFF TGCAGTGCTAGAGATCCGGGAAGTAACAATGAGCAGTTCTTC
TRBJ2-5 TRBV4-1 NA NA CASRPTGQETQYF TGCGCCAGCAGACCCACAGGGCAAGAGACCCAGTACTTC
TRBJ1-1 TRBV4-1 NA few CASSQDEGITEAFF TGCGCCAGCAGCCAAGATGAGGGGATCACTGAAGCTTTCTTT
TRBJ2-5 TRBV5-1 TRBD1 NA CASSLVGTGAQETQYF TGCGCCAGCAGCTTGGTCGGGACAGGGGCCCAAGAGACCCAGTACTTC
TRBJ2-2 TRBV6-4 NA NA CATCYGTGELFF TGTGCCACCTGTTACGGAACCGGGGAGCTGTTTTTT
TRBJ1-2 TRBV15 TRBD1 NA CATSSLSRGGYTF TGTGCCACCAGCAGTCTTTCCAGGGGGGGCTACACCTTC
TRBJ2-3 TRBV11-1 TRBD1 NA CASSETGDRTDTQYF TGTGCCAGCAGCGAGACAGGGGATCGCACAGATACGCAGTATTTT
TRBJ1-2 TRBV29-1 NA NA CSVAQVNYGYTF TGCAGCGTTGCTCAGGTTAACTATGGCTACACCTTC
TRBJ1-4 TRBV11-2 NA NA CASSLSGATNEKLFF TGTGCCAGCAGCTTATCAGGGGCAACTAATGAAAAACTGTTTTTT
TRBJ2-3 TRBV11-2 TRBD2 NA CASTPGGLGTDTQYF TGTGCCAGCACGCCTGGGGGACTAGGCACAGATACGCAGTATTTT
TRBJ1-2 TRBV6-5 TRBD1 few CASSKEGQGSSRNYGYTF TGTGCCAGCAGCAAGGAGGGACAGGGGTCCTCCCGTAACTATGGCTACACCTTC
TRBJ2-2 TRBV11-3 NA few CASSRHGGDTGELFF TGTGCCAGCAGCCGCCACGGGGGTGACACCGGGGAGCTGTTTTTT
TRBJ1-2 TRBV28 NA NA CASSTMGGYTF TGTGCCAGCAGTACCATGGGGGGCTACACCTTC
TRBJ2-1 TRBV28 TRBD2 few CASNPGRGIPNEQFF TGTGCCAGTAACCCCGGGCGGGGGATCCCCAATGAGCAGTTCTTC
TRBJ2-4 TRBV28 TRBD2 NA CASSLASGSGAKNIQYF TGTGCCAGCAGTTTAGCTAGCGGGAGTGGAGCCAAAAACATTCAGTACTTC
TRBJ2-7 TRBV12-3/TRBV12-4 NA few CASSFRTRTYEQYF TGTGCCAGCAGTTTTAGGACACGAACCTACGAGCAGTACTTC
TRBJ2-3 TRBV10-3 NA few CAISESILVTDTQYF TGTGCCATCAGTGAGTCGATACTAGTCACAGATACGCAGTATTTT
TRBJ1-6 TRBV19 NA NA CASSIGSSGRANSPLHF TGTGCCAGTAGTATAGGAAGCTCGGGCAGGGCCAATTCACCCCTCCACTTT